The rows below give T cell receptor beta chains drawn from one sample of a study of cytomegalovirus exposure and HLA in healthy donors. Profiling relied on immunoSEQ multiplex PCR, and the TCRdb table lists in-frame clones only, not all of them. The top ten clones hold over 2.5% of a sample with under 200,000 clones, around 77% of them seen once. The sample taken for sequencing was PBMCs. The origin of the receptors is a female donor in good health and CMV-seronegative. Both conserved end residues are part of each CDR3. Fields, in order: CDR3 protein, CDR3 DNA, V gene, clone size, D gene, J gene. A D gene is named only where the DNA matches it firmly. The size entry is marked missing in some rows and otherwise reads once, few, many or a size class.

CASIPGTVNSNTIYF TGTGCCAGCATACCCGGGACAGTTAATTCGAACACCATATATTTT TRBV28 . TRBD1 TRBJ1-3
CASSPGTLQETQYF TGTGCCAGCAGCCCCGGTACCCTGCAAGAGACCCAGTACTTC TRBV5-4 . . TRBJ2-5
CASSLLARRQRGYTF TGTGCCAGCAGTTTATTGGCCAGGAGACAGAGAGGCTACACCTTC TRBV28 . . TRBJ1-2
CASSSQGRPNTGELFF TGTGCCAGCAGCTCACAGGGTAGGCCGAACACCGGGGAGCTGTTTTTT TRBV7-2 once . TRBJ2-2
CASSVRSMNTEAFF TGTGCCAGTAGTGTCAGAAGTATGAACACTGAAGCTTTCTTT TRBV19 . . TRBJ1-1
CASSPLAGGRETQYF TGTGCTAGCAGCCCCCTAGCGGGAGGACGGGAGACCCAGTACTTC TRBV7-7 . TRBD2 TRBJ2-5
CASSSGGEQYF TGTGCCAGCAGCTCAGGGGGAGAGCAGTACTTC TRBV11-2 . TRBD1 TRBJ2-7
CATRQNANTGELFF TGTGCCACCCGACAAAACGCGAACACCGGGGAGCTGTTTTTT TRBV19 . . TRBJ2-2
CASSLTRASHEQYF TGTGCCAGCAGTTTGACTCGTGCGTCCCACGAGCAGTACTTC TRBV27 . . TRBJ2-7
CATSPRRQGPYGYTF TGTGCCACCAGCCCCCGTCGACAGGGACCTTATGGCTACACCTTC TRBV15 . TRBD1 TRBJ1-2
CASSPLAAGINEQFF TGTGCCAGCAGTCCCCTAGCGGCGGGTATTAATGAGCAGTTCTTC TRBV28 . TRBD2 TRBJ2-1
CASSPGLAEGYEQYF TGCGCCAGCAGCCCTGGACTAGCGGAGGGCTACGAGCAGTACTTC TRBV5-1 . TRBD2 TRBJ2-7
CASGLIQAGIGTDTQYF TGTGCTAGTGGTTTGATCCAAGCGGGAATCGGCACAGATACGCAGTATTTT TRBV12-5 . TRBD2 TRBJ2-3
CSSSFGTTTNEKLFF TGTTCCAGCAGCTTCGGGACAACAACTAATGAAAAACTGTTTTTT TRBV7-9 . . TRBJ1-4
CAWSPRTGTANTEAFF TGTGCCTGGAGTCCACGAACCGGGACTGCGAACACTGAAGCTTTCTTT TRBV30 . . TRBJ1-1
CASSWTDSNTGELFF TGTGCCAGCAGCTGGACAGATTCGAACACCGGGGAGCTGTTTTTT TRBV7-2 . . TRBJ2-2
CASSLLPGSYEQYF TGTGCCAGCAGCTTACTCCCGGGATCCTACGAGCAGTACTTC TRBV7-9 . . TRBJ2-7
CASSAAGTGTGNTIYF TGTGCCAGCAGCGCCGCCGGGACAGGGACTGGAAACACCATATATTTT TRBV9 . TRBD1 TRBJ1-3
CASSSTGYEKLFF TGTGCCAGCAGTTCAACGGGGTATGAAAAACTGTTTTTT TRBV25-1 . . TRBJ1-4
CASSWTGATNEKLFF TGTGCCAGCAGCTGGACAGGAGCAACTAATGAAAAACTGTTTTTT TRBV2 few TRBD1 TRBJ1-4
CASSTGTSGAEEQYF TGTGCCAGCAGCACAGGGACTAGCGGGGCGGAGGAGCAGTATTTT TRBV5-5 once TRBD2 TRBJ2-3
CASSQDPGRAMDTQYF TGCGCCAGCAGCCAAGATCCCGGGAGGGCCATGGATACGCAGTATTTT TRBV4-1 . TRBD2 TRBJ2-3
CSVKEGGLVGYTF TGCAGCGTCAAGGAGGGGGGGCTGGTCGGCTACACCTTC TRBV29-1 . . TRBJ1-2
CASSVAVDTQYF TGTGCCAGCAGCGTAGCAGTAGATACGCAGTATTTT TRBV9 . . TRBJ2-3
CASRWRLAGEEETQYF TGTGCAAGTCGCTGGAGACTAGCGGGAGAGGAGGAGACCCAGTACTTC TRBV12-2 . . TRBJ2-5
CASLPRAATSTDTQYF TGCGCCAGCCTTCCGAGGGCAGCGACTAGCACAGATACGCAGTATTTT TRBV5-1 . . TRBJ2-3
CASSLPSTDTQYF TGTGCCAGCAGCCTCCCCAGCACAGATACGCAGTATTTT TRBV9 . . TRBJ2-3
CASSLNLPPYEQYF TGTGCCAGCAGCCTGAACTTACCACCCTACGAGCAGTACTTC TRBV7-2 . . TRBJ2-7
CASTGRTGADQPQHF TGTGCCAGCACTGGGAGGACAGGGGCTGACCAGCCCCAGCATTTT TRBV25-1 . TRBD1 TRBJ1-5
CASSLATAGTGRQPQHF TGTGCCAGCAGCTTAGCTACTGCCGGGACAGGGAGGCAGCCCCAGCATTTT TRBV7-6 . TRBD1 TRBJ1-5
CASSRQGAPVRNTIYF TGTGCCAGCAGTAGACAGGGGGCCCCGGTTCGAAACACCATATATTTT TRBV6-4 few TRBD1 TRBJ1-3
CASSRGGSNQPQHF TGTGCCAGCTCACGAGGGGGTAGCAATCAGCCCCAGCATTTT TRBV18 . . TRBJ1-5
CASSQGGRSYEQYF TGTGCCAGCAGCCAGGGAGGCAGGAGCTACGAGCAGTACTTC TRBV11-3 . . TRBJ2-7
CAWGGGGQAFF TGTGCCTGGGGAGGGGGGGGGCAAGCTTTCTTT TRBV30 . . TRBJ1-1
CASSHRVSPLHF TGTGCCAGCAGCCACAGGGTTTCACCCCTCCACTTT TRBV7-8 . . TRBJ1-6
CASSPLTSGYNEQFF TGTGCCAGCAGTCCCCTGACTAGCGGATACAATGAGCAGTTCTTC TRBV27 . TRBD2 TRBJ2-1
CAWSKPGLAGGFSGANVLTF TGTGCCTGGAGTAAACCGGGACTAGCGGGGGGATTCTCTGGGGCCAACGTCCTGACTTTC TRBV30 . TRBD2 TRBJ2-6
CASSATGRDTEAFF TGTGCCAGCAGCGCGACAGGGCGGGACACTGAAGCTTTCTTT TRBV9 . TRBD1 TRBJ1-1
CASAPSSGESYEQYF TGTGCCTCCGCGCCGAGCTCGGGGGAATCCTACGAGCAGTACTTC TRBV27 . . TRBJ2-7
CASSPGTGGFGETQYF TGTGCCAGCAGTCCAGGGACAGGGGGCTTTGGGGAGACCCAGTACTTC TRBV27 . TRBD1 TRBJ2-5
CSARGTIAVF TGCAGTGCTAGAGGGACTATAGCCGTTTTT TRBV20-1 . . TRBJ2-3
CASSVGGDLHLRNEKLFF TGCGCCAGCAGCGTTGGGGGGGACCTCCACCTGCGTAATGAAAAACTGTTTTTT TRBV5-1 . . TRBJ1-4
CTSSQQGEGTDTQYF TGCACCAGCAGCCAACAGGGGGAAGGTACAGATACGCAGTATTTT TRBV1 . . TRBJ2-3
CASSVWDRGETQYF TGTGCCAGCAGCGTCTGGGACAGGGGAGAGACCCAGTACTTC TRBV9 . TRBD1 TRBJ2-5
CSVGRASNTEAFF TGCAGCGTTGGGAGGGCCTCGAACACTGAAGCTTTCTTT TRBV29-1 few . TRBJ1-1
CASSLNQGGEKLFF TGTGCCAGCAGTTTAAACCAGGGAGGGGAAAAACTGTTTTTT TRBV28 few . TRBJ1-4
CASSLSTSGANVLTF TGCGCCAGCAGCTTAAGTACATCTGGGGCCAACGTCCTGACTTTC TRBV5-1 . . TRBJ2-6
CASSEYSGGSYEQYF TGTGCCAGCAGTGAATACAGCGGGGGCTCCTACGAGCAGTACTTC TRBV25-1 . TRBD2 TRBJ2-7
CASSSEAFNQPQHF TGTGCCAGCAGCTCCGAAGCCTTCAATCAGCCCCAGCATTTT TRBV28 . . TRBJ1-5
CASSTGLAGSYEQYF TGTGCCAGCAGCACCGGCCTAGCGGGCTCCTACGAGCAGTACTTC TRBV6-6 . TRBD2 TRBJ2-7
CASSQRRRDRSSYEQYF TGCGCCAGCAGTCAACGCCGACGTGACAGGAGCTCCTACGAGCAGTACTTC TRBV23-1 . . TRBJ2-7
CASSLVLYATAGYGYTF TGTGCCAGCAGTTTAGTGTTATATGCTACAGCGGGCTATGGCTACACCTTC TRBV28 . . TRBJ1-2